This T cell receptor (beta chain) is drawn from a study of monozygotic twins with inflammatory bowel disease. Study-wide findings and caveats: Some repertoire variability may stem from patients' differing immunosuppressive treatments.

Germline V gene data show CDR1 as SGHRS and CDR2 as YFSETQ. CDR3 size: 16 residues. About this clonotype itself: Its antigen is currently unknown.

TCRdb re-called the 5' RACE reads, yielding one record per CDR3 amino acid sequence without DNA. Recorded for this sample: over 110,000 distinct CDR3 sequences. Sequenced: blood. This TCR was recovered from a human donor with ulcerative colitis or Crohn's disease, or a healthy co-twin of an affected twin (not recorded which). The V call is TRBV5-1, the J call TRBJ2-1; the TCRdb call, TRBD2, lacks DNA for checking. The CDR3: CASTLGRSSGYNEQFF. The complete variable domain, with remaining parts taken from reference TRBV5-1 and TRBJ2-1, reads KAGVTQTPRYLIKTRGQQVTLSCSPISGHRSVSWYQQTPGQGLQFLFEYFSETQRNKGNFPGRFSGRQFSNSRSEMNVSTLELGDSALYLCASTLGRSSGYNEQFFGPGTRLTVL.